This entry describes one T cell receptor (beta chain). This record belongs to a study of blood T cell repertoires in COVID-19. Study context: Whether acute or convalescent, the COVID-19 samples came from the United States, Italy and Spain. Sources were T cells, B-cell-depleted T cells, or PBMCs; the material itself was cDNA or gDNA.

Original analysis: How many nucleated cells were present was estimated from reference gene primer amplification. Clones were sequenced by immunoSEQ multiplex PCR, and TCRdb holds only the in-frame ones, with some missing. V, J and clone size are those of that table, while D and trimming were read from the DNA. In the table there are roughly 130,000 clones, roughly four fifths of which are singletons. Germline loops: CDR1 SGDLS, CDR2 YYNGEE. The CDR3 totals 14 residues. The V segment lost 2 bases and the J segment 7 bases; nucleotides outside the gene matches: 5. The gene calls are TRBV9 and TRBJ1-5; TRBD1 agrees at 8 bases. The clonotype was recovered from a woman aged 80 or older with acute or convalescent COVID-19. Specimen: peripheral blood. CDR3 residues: CASSVGQGAQPQHF. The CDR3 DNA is TGTGCCAGCAGCGTGGGGCAGGGGGCACAGCCCCAGCATTTT.